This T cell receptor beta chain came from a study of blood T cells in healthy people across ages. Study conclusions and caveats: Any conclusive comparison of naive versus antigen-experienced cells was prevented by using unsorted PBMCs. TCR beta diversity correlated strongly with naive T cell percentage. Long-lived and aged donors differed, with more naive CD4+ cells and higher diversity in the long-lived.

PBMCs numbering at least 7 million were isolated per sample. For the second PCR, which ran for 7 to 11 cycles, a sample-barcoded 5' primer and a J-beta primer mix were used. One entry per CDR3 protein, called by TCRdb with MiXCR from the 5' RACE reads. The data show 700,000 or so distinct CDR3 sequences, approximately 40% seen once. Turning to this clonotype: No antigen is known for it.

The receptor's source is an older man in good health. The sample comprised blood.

The DNA of the CDR3 is TGCAGCGTTGGGACACAACGAGAGACCCAGTACTTC. The encoded protein is CSVGTQRETQYF. The chain is built from TRBV29-1 and TRBJ2-5; D perhaps matches TRBD1 (5 bases). The germline V and J ends were trimmed by 4 bases and 4 bases, with 10 bases remaining between them. Germline CDR1 reads SQVTM; CDR2 reads ANQGSEA. The CDR3 is 12 residues long.